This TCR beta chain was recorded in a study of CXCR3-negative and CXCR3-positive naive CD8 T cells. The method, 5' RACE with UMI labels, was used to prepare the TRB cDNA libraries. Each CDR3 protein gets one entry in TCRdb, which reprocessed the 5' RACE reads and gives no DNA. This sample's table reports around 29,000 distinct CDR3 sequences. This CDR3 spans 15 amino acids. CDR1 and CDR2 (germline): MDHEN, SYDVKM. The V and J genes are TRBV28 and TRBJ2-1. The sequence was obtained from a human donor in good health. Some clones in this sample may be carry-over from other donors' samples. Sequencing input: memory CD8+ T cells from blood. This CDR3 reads CASSNDRSSYNEQFF.